This T cell receptor (beta chain) emerged from a study of early T cells in non-severe SARS-CoV-2 infection. The CDR3 is made up of 12 amino acids. V was shortened by 3 bases and J by 6 bases, with 8 bases between the two germline ends. This clonotype showed up many times. cDNA molecules, individually, were tagged with unique molecular identifiers. TCRdb re-derived calls from the 5' RACE reads in MiXCR, one entry per CDR3 protein. The sample shows tens of thousands of distinct CDR3 sequences, around 5.8% of them seen only once. This sequence originates from an adult who was a healthcare worker with PCR-confirmed SARS-CoV-2 infection or an uninfected control (not recorded which). V gene TRBV12-3 or TRBV12-4 combines with J gene TRBJ2-5; the D is unclear. Input material: whole blood. The chain's CDR3 is CASSFSRQTQYF. In DNA form, the CDR3 reads TGTGCCAGCAGTTTTAGTAGGCAGACCCAGTACTTC.